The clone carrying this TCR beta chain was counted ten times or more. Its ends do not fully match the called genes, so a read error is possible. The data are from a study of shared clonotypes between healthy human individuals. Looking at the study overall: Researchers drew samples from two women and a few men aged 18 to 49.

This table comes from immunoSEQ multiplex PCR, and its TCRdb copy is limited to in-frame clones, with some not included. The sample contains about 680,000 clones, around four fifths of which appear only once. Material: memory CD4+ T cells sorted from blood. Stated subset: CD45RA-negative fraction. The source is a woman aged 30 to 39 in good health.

The CDR3, as DNA: TGTGCCAGTAGTATAGACTCCGGGACAGGGGGATACAATGTGCAGTTCTTC. This codes for CASSIDSGTGGYNVQFF. The V and J genes are TRBV19 and TRBJ2-1; TRBD1 agrees at 11 bases. This CDR3 contains 17 residues. Germline V gives CDR1 LNHDA, CDR2 SQIVND (reference sequence).